The 15 T cell receptor beta chains below come from one sample, sequenced in a study of T cells after posttransplantation cyclophosphamide. Libraries were prepared by immunoSEQ multiplex PCR; TCRdb keeps only in-frame clonotypes and omits some of them. The data contain 1,500 to 2,000 clones, under 85% of them seen just once; the ten biggest clones take up about an eighth. Cyclophosphamide on days +3 and +4 followed busulfan-fludarabine conditioning and a marrow graft. The specimen was CD4+ T cells sorted from blood, collected after allogeneic stem cell transplant with posttransplant cyclophosphamide. These receptors all stem from a female patient between 55 and 75 years old who received an allogeneic stem cell transplant from a related donor and was CMV-positive. Some T cells may possibly be graft donor cells.

CDR3 nucleotide sequence: TGTGCCAGCGGCGACCCAGGGCGATCTAATGAAAAACTGTTTTTT. Its protein is CASGDPGRSNEKLFF. This rearrangement joins TRBV6-1 to TRBJ1-4, with D maybe TRBD1 (5 bases). V lost 8 bases, J lost 3 bases, and 16 bases lay in between. Germline lookup yields CDR1 MNHNS and CDR2 SASEGT. This CDR3 region has 15 residues.

The genes are TRBV19 and TRBJ1-2, with D perhaps TRBD1 (6 bases). The germline CDR1 and CDR2 sequences are LNHDA and SQIVND (reference sequence). The CDR3 is 14 amino acids. V was shortened by 4 bases and J by 0 bases, with 9 bases between the two germline ends. The CDR3 DNA reads TGTGCCAGTAGTACCCGGACAGCTAACTATGGCTACACCTTC. This codes for CASSTRTANYGYTF.

In its sample, this clone was seen once. The chain carries TRBV7-9 and TRBJ2-1; D is undetermined. V was trimmed by 1 base and J by 2 bases, leaving 3 bases between them. The CDR3 runs 13 residues. Germline CDR1 and CDR2: SEHNR and FQNEAQ (reference sequence). DNA of the CDR3: TGTGCCAGCAGCTTAGTCACCTACAATGAGCAGTTCTTC. Encoded protein: CASSLVTYNEQFF.

In DNA form, the CDR3 reads TGTGCCAGTAGTATCGGGGGGACAGGCCAAGAGACCCAGTACTTC. Its translation: CASSIGGTGQETQYF. The chain is built from TRBV19 and TRBJ2-5; possibly TRBD1 for D (8 bases). The V end lost 3 bases, the J end lost 1 base, and 12 bases lay between the germline ends. CDR3 length equals 15 residues. Per germline, CDR1 LNHDA and CDR2 SQIVND (reference sequence).

The chain couples TRBV28 to TRBJ2-1, with TRBD1 matching 9 bases. Per germline, CDR1 MDHEN and CDR2 SYDVKM. The CDR3 length is 17 residues. Unmatched junction bases numbered 11, after V lost 5 bases and J lost 3 bases. CDR3 protein: CASSDPLGTGNYNEQFF. The CDR3 DNA reads TGTGCCAGCAGTGACCCCCTCGGGACAGGGAACTACAATGAGCAGTTCTTC.

This clone appeared a single time. This chain uses TRBV7-3 with TRBJ2-1; TRBD1 aligns across 7 bases. V gave up 5 bases and J gave up 0 bases; unmatched junction bases: 4. From germline, CDR1 is SGHTA and CDR2 FQGTGA. This CDR3 is built from 15 residues. CDR3 in DNA: TGTGCCAGCAGCCTAGGGACAGTCTCCTACAATGAGCAGTTCTTC. It encodes CASSLGTVSYNEQFF.

The CDR3 DNA follows: TGTGCCAGCAGCTTTTCGTTAGCCGGGGAGCTGTTTTTT. It encodes CASSFSLAGELFF. This sequence joins TRBV7-2 and TRBJ2-2, with no clear D. The germline V gene has CDR1 SGHTA and CDR2 FQGNSA. Trimming stripped 3 bases from V and 6 bases from J, with 8 bases between. The CDR3 length is 13 residues.

This rearrangement joins TRBV6-5 to TRBJ1-4; tentatively, D is TRBD1 (6 bases). Germline-derived CDR1 and CDR2 are MNHEY and SVGAGI. The CDR3 spans 16 residues. Trimming cost V 0 bases and J 9 bases, with 17 bases left between them. In DNA, the CDR3 is TGTGCCAGCAGTTACTCCCGGGACACCGGTCTGAAAAAACTGTTTTTT. Encoded protein: CASSYSRDTGLKKLFF.

CDR3 DNA sequence: TGTGCCAGCAGGGAGTCTCAGGGGGCGCCCGGGGAGCTGTTTTTT. Its protein is CASRESQGAPGELFF. The chain employs TRBV6-5 and TRBJ2-2, with 8 bases fitting TRBD1. This CDR3 spans 15 amino acids. V shed 6 bases, J shed 6 bases, and the junction held 9 bases outside the gene matches. CDR1 and CDR2 (germline): MNHEY, SVGAGI.

The chain carries TRBV28 and TRBJ2-3; TRBD1 aligns across 7 bases. Germline trimming cut 3 bases from V and 2 bases from J; bases unmatched to any gene: 17. There are 19 residues in the CDR3. Germline-derived CDR1 and CDR2 are MDHEN and SYDVKM. The CDR3 sequence is CASSFYGGFWDSHTDTQYF. CDR3 nucleotides: TGTGCCAGCAGTTTTTATGGAGGCTTTTGGGACAGCCACACAGATACGCAGTATTTT.

The chain couples TRBV5-1 to TRBJ2-1, with D uncertain. Trimming took off 0 bases at V and 4 bases at J, with 8 bases between the two ends. The CDR3 contains 14 residues. From germline, CDR1 is SGHRS and CDR2 YFSETQ. As DNA, the CDR3 is TGCGCCAGCAGCTTGGTCCCCCAGTACAATGAGCAGTTCTTC. It encodes CASSLVPQYNEQFF.

This clone has just a few counts. This chain uses TRBV6-4 with TRBJ2-2, with 10 bases aligning to TRBD2. Trimming removed 4 bases from V and 6 bases from J; junction bases left unmatched: 11. Germline assignment: CDR1 MRHNA and CDR2 SNTAGT. The CDR3 is 17 residues long. CDR3 loop: CASSGRAGGAESGELFF. The CDR3 DNA reads TGTGCCAGCAGTGGAAGAGCGGGGGGGGCAGAATCCGGGGAGCTGTTTTTT.

The sample holds a few counts of this clone. The chain has TRBV11-2 and TRBJ1-2, with 8 bases identical to TRBD1. The germline CDR1 and CDR2 sequences are SGHAT and FQNNGV. The CDR3 loop spans 14 amino acids. V trimming: 3 bases; J trimming: 5 bases; junction bases outside the gene matches: 5. CDR3 protein: CASSFSGGRYGYTF. The CDR3 coding sequence is TGTGCCAGCAGCTTCTCAGGGGGCAGGTATGGCTACACCTTC.

The table lists this clone with a few counts. The J gene is TRBJ1-3, the V gene TRBV7-2, with a tentative D call TRBD1 (6 bases). In germline, CDR1 is SGHTA, CDR2 FQGNSA. Trimming pared 5 bases from V and 6 bases from J, leaving 11 bases between. The CDR3 consists of 13 residues. For the CDR3, the DNA is TGTGCCAGCAGCCCTAGGACAGAAAACACCATATATTTT. Translation gives CASSPRTENTIYF.

In this sample, this clone turned up once. As DNA, the CDR3 is TGTGCCAGCAGTTACTCGACTAGCGGGAGGGCTAATGAGCAGTTCTTC. Translation gives CASSYSTSGRANEQFF. The chain uses TRBV6-5 and TRBJ2-1, with 14 bases aligning to TRBD2. J lost 7 bases, V lost 0 bases, and 2 bases had no gene match. The germline gives CDR1 MNHEY, CDR2 SVGAGI. The CDR3 sequence is 16 residues long.